This TCR beta chain was sequenced in a study of blood T cell repertoires in COVID-19. Study as a whole: The origin of the acute and convalescent COVID-19 samples was the United States, Italy and Spain.

Generated by immunoSEQ multiplex PCR, the TCRdb table keeps only in-frame clones and is missing some. The data hold under 200,000 clones, with 70% to 90% observed a single time. Germline V CDR1 and CDR2: MDHEN, SYDVKM. This CDR3 is built from 15 residues. Trimming removed 6 bases from V and 2 bases from J, with 16 bases in between. The TCR was taken from a man aged 60 to 75 with COVID-19, enrolled during active disease. The V gene is TRBV28, the J gene TRBJ1-1; tentative D call: TRBD1 (5 bases). The source material was peripheral blood. CDR3 nucleotide sequence: TGTGCCAGCAGCGGGACCGGGAGGGGTAACACTGAAGCTTTCTTT. The encoded protein is CASSGTGRGNTEAFF.